The T cell receptor (beta chain) described here comes from a study of blood T cell repertoires in COVID-19. Across the study: Researchers got acute and convalescent COVID-19 samples from the United States, Italy and Spain.

Germline CDR1 MNHEY, CDR2 SVGEGT. V was shortened by 4 bases and J by 4 bases, with 17 bases between the two germline ends. This CDR3 spans 16 amino acids. The authors' processing: Estimation of nucleated cell counts relied on the amplification of reference gene primers. The table came from immunoSEQ multiplex PCR; TCRdb's copy has only in-frame clones and leaves some out. That table furnishes V, J and clone size, whereas the DNA furnished D and trimming. The repertoire consists of some 270,000 clones, with approximately 85% occurring once and the leading ten covering 5% to 7.5%. The V and J genes are TRBV6-2 or TRBV6-3 and TRBJ1-5; D remains ambiguous. The sample comprised PBMCs or T cells enriched from blood (not recorded which). This sequence was found in a woman between 50 and 59 years old who had been exposed to COVID-19. This chain's CDR3 is CASSSSPTHLNQPQHF. CDR3 coding DNA: TGTGCCAGCAGTTCGAGCCCCACCCATTTAAATCAGCCCCAGCATTTT.